Below, one T cell receptor (beta chain) is given with its context. Its target is not known. RNA was extracted from bulk tissue without any cell sorting. With 2 bases removed from V and 3 bases from J, the gap between germline ends came to 7 bases. This CDR3 has 13 residues. Per germline, CDR1 LNHDA and CDR2 SQIVND (reference sequence). The data derive from a study of tumor and adjacent non-tumor tissue in lung cancer. Overall study: There were some 12 adenocarcinoma, a couple of squamous cell carcinoma and 1 small cell lung cancer cases. Patients were aged roughly 30 to 76, fewer than twelve men and about 5 women, stage I to III. Notes on the study in general: Normal lung showed higher cumulative top 100 clone frequency than tumor.

Three rounds of nested PCR, following a modified ARM-PCR protocol, produced the TCRbeta library. TCRdb called the multiplex PCR reads again in MiXCR, with one record for every CDR3 protein. The data contain more than 120,000 distinct CDR3 sequences, around 61% of them singletons. The V call is TRBV19, the J call TRBJ1-1; D gene ambiguous. The sequencing sample was made of lung tumor tissue. This receptor was obtained from a man between 60 and 75 years old with small cell lung cancer. The CDR3 coding sequence is TGTGCCAGTAGTATACATGGGGACACTGAAGCTTTCTTT. Its translation is CASSIHGDTEAFF.